A selection of T cell receptor beta chains follows, all from one sample in a study of T cell repertoires in cytomegalovirus infection. Their cognate antigens are unknown. A single record per CDR3 protein comes from TCRdb applying MiXCR to the reads. The sample consists of roughly 350,000 distinct CDR3 sequences, just under 35% of them appearing once. The sample here was cultured PBMCs, taken from culture after CMV antigen stimulation. The source of these receptors is a human donor in good health (CMV status not recorded). Some clones in this sample may be carry-over from other donors' samples. Each CDR3 is given with its conserved first and last residue. The D gene is left open where the match is weak. Size is stated for part of the rows, as once, few or many counts, or as a class when the clone is expanded.

TRBV7-6,-,-,TRBJ2-5,TGTGCCAGCAGCGGTTACGGGACGTCAGAGACCCAGTACTTC,CASSGYGTSETQYF
TRBV12-5,-,-,TRBJ2-1,TGTGCTAGTGGTTTGGCAAGGACAAGGCTGTTCTTC,CASGLARTRLFF
TRBV20-1,TRBD1,-,TRBJ1-2,TGCAGTGCTAGCAGGACAGGGGCTTCCTATGGCTACACCTTC,CSASRTGASYGYTF
TRBV10-3,TRBD1,many,TRBJ1-1,TGTGCCACTTTATCGCAAGGACAGGGTGACGAAGCTTTCTTT,CATLSQGQGDEAFF
TRBV11-2,-,few,TRBJ2-1,TGTGCCAGCAGCGCACAAACGGAGTCTGAGCAGTTCTTC,CASSAQTESEQFF
TRBV19,TRBD2,-,TRBJ2-2,TGTGCCAGTTGGCGTATGTTAGCGGGAGGATCCGGGGAGCTGTTTTTT,CASWRMLAGGSGELFF
TRBV19,-,-,TRBJ2-1,TGTGCCAGTAGTATCGCTAGCGCTGTCAATGAGCAGTTCTTC,CASSIASAVNEQFF
TRBV7-9,TRBD1,few,TRBJ2-7,TGTGCCAGCAGCTTAACAGGGGACTACGAGCAGTACTTC,CASSLTGDYEQYF
TRBV20-1,TRBD2,few,TRBJ2-1,TGCAGTGCTACAGGGCTTGGGGCGGGAGGGCGTTCTTGGAATGAGCAGTTCTTC,CSATGLGAGGRSWNEQFF
TRBV7-8,TRBD2,few,TRBJ2-3,TGTGCCAGCAGCCTCCGGACGGGACTAGGGGGGGGCACAGATACGCAGTATTTT,CASSLRTGLGGGTDTQYF
TRBV4-1,TRBD2,few,TRBJ2-1,TGCGCCAGCAGCCATACTGGACTAGCGGGCGATGAGCAGTTCTTC,CASSHTGLAGDEQFF
TRBV25-1,-,-,TRBJ2-1,TGTGCCAGCAGTGGTTCGGCAGGGCCATACAATGAGCAGTTCTTC,CASSGSAGPYNEQFF
TRBV7-2,-,many,TRBJ2-5,TGTGCCAGCAGCTTACCCTCAGGGGAGACCCAGTACTTC,CASSLPSGETQYF
TRBV5-8,TRBD2,once,TRBJ2-1,TGTGCCAGCAGCTTATCCGTTAGCGGGAGTATGTACAATGAGCAGTTCTTC,CASSLSVSGSMYNEQFF
TRBV4-1,TRBD2,few,TRBJ2-1,TGCGCCAGCAGCCTCCTACGAAGCGGGAGGGCCCACAATGAGCAGTTCTTC,CASSLLRSGRAHNEQFF
TRBV7-3,-,-,TRBJ1-4,TGTGCCAGCAGCTCAACTGAGAGTCTGTTTTTT,CASSSTESLFF
TRBV28,TRBD1,-,TRBJ1-5,TGTGCCAGCAGGAACCCCCGGGACAGGTACAATCAGCCCCAGCATTTT,CASRNPRDRYNQPQHF
TRBV6-2/TRBV6-3,-,-,TRBJ1-1,TGTGCCAGCAGTTACGGTACAGGTTCATACACTGAAGCTTTCTTT,CASSYGTGSYTEAFF
TRBV7-6,TRBD1,many,TRBJ2-1,TGTGCCAGCAGCCCCCAAGGGGGCTTCTACAATGAGCAGTTCTTC,CASSPQGGFYNEQFF
TRBV5-3,TRBD1,-,TRBJ2-2,TGTGCCAGCAGCCGGGACAGGGTGAGGACCGGGGAGCTGTTTTTT,CASSRDRVRTGELFF
TRBV6-2/TRBV6-3,-,-,TRBJ2-6,TGTGCCAGCAGTTATGGACAGAAACTCTCTGGGGCCAACGTCCTGACTTTC,CASSYGQKLSGANVLTF
TRBV6-4,-,-,TRBJ2-3,TGTGCCAGCAGTAGCGGGCGGGGTACGCAGTATTTT,CASSSGRGTQYF
TRBV25-1,-,-,TRBJ1-2,TGTGCCAGCAGTCCTGGGTCGCAGCCTAACTATGGCTACACCTTC,CASSPGSQPNYGYTF
TRBV19,-,few,TRBJ2-1,TGTGCCAGTAGTATCAACTTCCCGAGCTCCTACAATGAGCAGTTCTTC,CASSINFPSSYNEQFF
TRBV6-2/TRBV6-3,-,-,TRBJ1-1,TGTGCCAGCAGTTACTCGAGTGTACGGACTGAAGCTTTCTTT,CASSYSSVRTEAFF
TRBV11-3,TRBD1,-,TRBJ2-1,TGTGCCAGCAGCTTAGACCAGGGGGCAGCTCGGGAGCAGTTCTTC,CASSLDQGAAREQFF
TRBV5-6,-,once,TRBJ1-2,TGTGCCAGCAGCTTGGGGACATGGGGAACGTCTAACTATGGCTACACCTTC,CASSLGTWGTSNYGYTF
TRBV10-1,-,-,TRBJ2-3,TGCGCCAGCAGTGAAGGAGCGGACACAGATACGCAGTATTTT,CASSEGADTDTQYF
TRBV5-1,-,few,TRBJ2-5,TGCGCCAGCAGCGTTGGGGCAGTCGAAGAGACCCAGTACTTC,CASSVGAVEETQYF
TRBV7-9,-,many,TRBJ2-1,TGTGCCAGCAGCTCTACAGGGTATGAGCAGTTCTTC,CASSSTGYEQFF
TRBV29-1,-,few,TRBJ2-5,TGCAGCGGGGCACAAGGGCAAGAGACCCAGTACTTC,CSGAQGQETQYF
TRBV12-3/TRBV12-4,-,few,TRBJ2-2,TGTGCCAGCAGTTTGGTGGGACTTGGTACCGGGGAGCTGTTTTTT,CASSLVGLGTGELFF
TRBV7-2,-,-,TRBJ2-1,TGTGCCAGCAGCTCTCAGGCAAGCTCCTACAATGAGCAGTTCTTC,CASSSQASSYNEQFF
TRBV6-1,-,-,TRBJ2-1,TGTGCCAGCCGACCTACGCCTATCCCCGATGGTTACAATGAGCAGTTCTTC,CASRPTPIPDGYNEQFF
TRBV11-2,-,few,TRBJ2-6,TGTGCCAGCAGCTTAACAGGGATCAGATCTGGGGCCAACGTCCTGACTTTC,CASSLTGIRSGANVLTF
TRBV7-2,TRBD2,few,TRBJ2-4,TGTGCCAGCCGCTTGACTAGCGGAAAAAACATTCAGTACTTC,CASRLTSGKNIQYF
TRBV7-3,TRBD1,few,TRBJ2-1,TGTGCCAGCAGCTCCTCCGGGACAGGGGGCAATGAGCAGTTCTTC,CASSSSGTGGNEQFF
TRBV12-3/TRBV12-4,-,many,TRBJ1-1,TGTGCCAGCAGTTTACATCAGATTAACACTGAAGCTTTCTTT,CASSLHQINTEAFF
TRBV7-2,-,many,TRBJ1-6,TGTGCCAGCAGCTTAGAGGCGGGACGGCAGAATTCACCCCTCCACTTT,CASSLEAGRQNSPLHF
TRBV6-2/TRBV6-3,TRBD1,few,TRBJ2-7,TGTGCCAGCAAAACCCAGGGGGACGGACCCTACGAGCAGTACTTC,CASKTQGDGPYEQYF
TRBV6-1,-,few,TRBJ1-5,TGTGCCAGCGGCAGCAGTCATCAGCCCCAGCATTTT,CASGSSHQPQHF
TRBV4-2,TRBD2,-,TRBJ2-5,TGTGCCAGCAGCCAAACTAGCGGGAGTCGACAAGAGACCCAGTACTTC,CASSQTSGSRQETQYF
TRBV6-2/TRBV6-3,-,-,TRBJ1-1,TGTGCCAGCAGTTACTCGACCGGACGACATGAAGCTTTCTTT,CASSYSTGRHEAFF
TRBV6-8,TRBD1,few,TRBJ2-2,TGTGCCAGCAGTTACTCCCCGGGACAGGGCACCGGGGAGCTGTTTTTT,CASSYSPGQGTGELFF
TRBV28,-,-,TRBJ1-1,TGTGCCAGCAGCTCGACCTTTCTCCCCGACACTGAAGCTTTCTTT,CASSSTFLPDTEAFF
TRBV27,-,-,TRBJ2-2,TGTGCCAGCAGTTTTGGGGCCGAGACCGGGGAGCTGTTTTTT,CASSFGAETGELFF
TRBV12-3/TRBV12-4,TRBD1,-,TRBJ2-7,TGTGCCAGCAGGGGGACAGGGGACTACGAGCAGTACTTC,CASRGTGDYEQYF
TRBV7-2,-,many,TRBJ2-7,TGTGCCAGCAGCGCCGAGGGGGGGCAATCCTACGAGCAGTACTTC,CASSAEGGQSYEQYF
TRBV5-3,TRBD1,-,TRBJ2-5,TGTGCCAGCAGCATTACAGGGGTAGAGACCCAGTACTTC,CASSITGVETQYF
TRBV5-6,-,-,TRBJ2-4,TGTGCCAGCAGCCAAATGAAGGACGGCTGGGCAGGGGGGCTGAGGGTAGACATTCAGTACTTC,CASSQMKDGWAGGLRVDIQYF
TRBV6-5,-,-,TRBJ2-5,TGTGCCAGCAGCCGGACAGGGAGGGCGACCCAGTACTTC,CASSRTGRATQYF